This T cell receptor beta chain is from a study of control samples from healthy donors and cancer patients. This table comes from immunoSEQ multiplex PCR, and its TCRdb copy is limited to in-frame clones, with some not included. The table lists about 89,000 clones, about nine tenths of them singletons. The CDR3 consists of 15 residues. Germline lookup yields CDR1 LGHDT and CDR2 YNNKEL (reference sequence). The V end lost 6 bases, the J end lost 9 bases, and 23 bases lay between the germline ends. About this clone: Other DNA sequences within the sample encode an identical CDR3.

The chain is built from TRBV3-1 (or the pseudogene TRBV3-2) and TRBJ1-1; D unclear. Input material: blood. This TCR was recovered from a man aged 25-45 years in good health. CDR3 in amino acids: CASSPLALGSRKAFF. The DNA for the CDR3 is TGTGCCAGCAGTCCTTTAGCGCTCGGTAGTCGGAAAGCTTTCTTT.